The TCR beta chain under discussion was sequenced for a study of molecular identifiers for immune sequencing clone quantification. In preparing bulk TCR libraries, previously described methods and listed TCR primers were used. MiXCR was run by TCRdb on the PCR reads, yielding one entry per CDR3 protein. The table shows roughly 40,000 distinct CDR3 sequences, with 24% occurring only once. Trimming took 0 bases from V and 7 from J, leaving 14 bases between them. CDR1 is SGHTA and CDR2 is FQGNSA in the germline V gene. This CDR3 contains 15 residues. This clonotype was recorded many times. The sample was naive CD8+ T cells from blood, with Jurkat cell RNA spiked in. Subset defined: FACS-sorted CD8+CD4-CCR7+CD45RA+ naive T cells. V gene TRBV7-2 combines with J gene TRBJ2-3; a possible D gene is TRBD2 (6 bases). The source of this sequence is a human donor in good health. Some libraries in this study had Jurkat cell RNA spiked in. The CDR3 bases are TGTGCCAGCAGCTTAGCGGGAGGAGGGCGGAATACGCAGTATTTT. Encoded protein: CASSLAGGGRNTQYF.